The 18 T cell receptor beta chains reported below all come from one sample, sequenced in a study of blood T cell repertoires in COVID-19. Here immunoSEQ multiplex PCR was the method, and the copy in TCRdb shows in-frame clones only, minus some. The top ten clones hold just under 7% of a sample with approximately 50,000 clones, approximately 83% of them seen once. The source material was peripheral blood. The receptors come from a man in his sixties or seventies with active COVID-19.

The chain is built from TRBV2 and TRBJ2-7, with D possibly being TRBD1 (6 bases). This CDR3 is built from 14 residues. Trimming removed 6 bases from V and 6 bases from J, with 18 bases in between. Per the germline V gene, CDR1 is SNHLY and CDR2 is FYNNEI. This CDR3 is CASRPDSFLGEQYF. The DNA for the CDR3 is TGTGCCAGCAGGCCGGACAGTTTCCTAGGCGAGCAGTACTTC.

The chain has TRBV7-8 and TRBJ1-5; 7 nucleotides line up with TRBD1. The V and J ends lost 4 bases and 5 bases, in that order; junction bases with no gene match: 5. Germline CDR1 is SGHVS and CDR2 is FQNEAQ. The CDR3 sequence is 14 residues long. CDR3 DNA sequence: TGTGCCAGCAGCTACCGGGACAGATATCAGCCCCAGCATTTT. Amino acid sequence: CASSYRDRYQPQHF.

This chain links TRBV6-2 or TRBV6-3 with TRBJ1-1, with D unresolved. Germline V lookup: CDR1 MNHEY, CDR2 SVGEGT. This CDR3 is built from 17 residues. Trimming shortened V by 2 bases and J by 3 bases, and 19 bases separated the two germline ends. CDR3 residues: CASSYEVYQAMHTEAFF. Here the CDR3 DNA reads TGTGCCAGCAGTTACGAAGTTTATCAGGCGATGCACACTGAAGCTTTCTTT.

The chain joins TRBV4-2 to TRBJ2-1; 11 bases are shared with TRBD2. CDR3 length equals 18 residues. From germline, CDR1 is LGHNA and CDR2 YNFKEQ. V was clipped by 0 bases and J by 2 bases; unmatched bases: 6. As DNA, the CDR3 is TGTGCCAGCAGCCAAGATCTTAGCGGGGGGGCGGCCTACAATGAGCAGTTCTTC. Its translation is CASSQDLSGGAAYNEQFF.

The chain recombines TRBV2 with TRBJ2-5; the D is unclear. Trimming pared 6 bases from V and 5 bases from J, leaving 7 bases between. The CDR3 runs to 11 residues. Germline V CDR1 and CDR2: SNHLY, FYNNEI. CDR3: CASSPRETQYF. DNA of the CDR3: TGTGCCAGCAGCCCCCGGGAGACCCAGTACTTC.

J is TRBJ1-5 and V is TRBV6-5, with D unclear. CDR1 is MNHEY, CDR2 SVGAGI, per germline. The V gene lost 6 bases and the J gene lost 1 base, with 13 bases spanning the gap. The CDR3 loop spans 15 amino acids. The CDR3 DNA follows: TGTGCCAGCAGGGGCACGGGGTTGAGCAATCAGCCCCAGCATTTT. Amino acid sequence: CASRGTGLSNQPQHF.

The V and J genes are TRBV9 and TRBJ1-6; D might be TRBD1 (5 bases). The V end lost 0 bases, the J end lost 17 bases, and 18 bases lay between the germline ends. This CDR3 is built from 14 residues. The germline V gene has CDR1 SGDLS and CDR2 YYNGEE. CDR3 amino acids: CASSVAQGGSMIHF. The CDR3 nucleotides read TGTGCCAGCAGCGTAGCGCAGGGCGGGAGTATGATCCACTTT. Full variable domain (rest looked up from reference TRBV9 and TRBJ1-6): DSGVTQTPKHLITATGQRVTLRCSPRSGDLSVYWYQQSLDQGLQFLIQYYNGEERAKGNILERFSAQQFPDLHSELNLSSLELGDSALYFCASSVAQGGSMIHFGNGTRLTVT.

This chain uses TRBV4-3 with TRBJ2-1; TRBD2 matches at 15 bases. Trimming removed 3 bases from V and 7 bases from J; junction bases left unmatched: 1. Germline CDR1 reads LGHNA; CDR2 reads YSLEER. The CDR3 contains 15 residues. Here the CDR3 reads CASSHGLAGGNEQFF. The CDR3 nucleotides read TGCGCCAGCAGCCACGGACTAGCGGGGGGGAATGAGCAGTTCTTC.

This clone was detected only a few times. The chain employs TRBV7-9 and TRBJ1-1, with a weak D call TRBD1 (6 bases). Germline-derived CDR1 and CDR2 are SEHNR and FQNEAQ (reference sequence). The CDR3 has 14 residues. The V end was cut by 4 bases, the J end by 0 bases, with 9 bases between. For the CDR3, the DNA is TGTGCCAGCAGCTCATGGGACATGAACACTGAAGCTTTCTTT. This gives the protein CASSSWDMNTEAFF.

The chain joins TRBV11-2 to TRBJ1-1; D gene ambiguous. The germline V gene has CDR1 SGHAT and CDR2 FQNNGV. The CDR3 length is 14 residues. V shed 3 bases and J shed 1 base, with 9 bases lying between them. The CDR3 is CASSFLTGNTEAFF. Written as DNA, the CDR3 is TGTGCCAGCAGCTTCTTGACGGGGAACACTGAAGCTTTCTTT.

The rearrangement links TRBV4-3 to TRBJ1-2; 11 bases line up with TRBD1. The CDR3 contains 13 residues. Germline-derived CDR1 and CDR2 are LGHNA and YSLEER. V lost 4 bases to trimming and J lost 7 bases; unmatched junction nucleotides: 2. The CDR3 nucleotides are TGCGCCAGCAGCCCGGGACAGGGGGGTGGCTACACCTTC. This encodes CASSPGQGGGYTF.

This chain joins TRBV5-6 and TRBJ2-6, with no clear D. Trimming cost V 4 bases and J 0 bases, with 5 bases left between them. Germline assignment: CDR1 SGHDT and CDR2 YYEEEE. This CDR3 region has 14 residues. The CDR3 protein is CASSKYSGANVLTF. The DNA of the CDR3 is TGTGCCAGCAGCAAATACTCTGGGGCCAACGTCCTGACTTTC.

CDR3 sequence: CASSGQVGQPQHF. The CDR3 DNA is TGTGCCAGTAGTGGACAGGTTGGACAGCCCCAGCATTTT. V usage is TRBV19 and J usage is TRBJ1-5, with 7 bases that match TRBD1. Germline lookup yields CDR1 LNHDA and CDR2 SQIVND (reference sequence). Trimming cost V 5 bases and J 7 bases; bases outside gene matches: 5. The CDR3 is made up of 13 amino acids.

This chain uses TRBV28 with TRBJ1-1, with 9 positions matching TRBD1. The length of the CDR3 is 19 residues. Germline V gene sequence: CDR1 MDHEN, CDR2 SYDVKM. After removal of 5 bases from V and 1 base from J, the junction contained 17 bases not matched to a gene. CDR3 in amino acids: CASSPAGTGSSFRNTEAFF. In DNA, the CDR3 is TGTGCCAGCAGTCCGGCCGGGACAGGGTCTTCCTTCCGGAACACTGAAGCTTTCTTT.

This rearrangement joins TRBV28 to TRBJ2-5, with D tentatively TRBD1 (6 bases). The V end lost 6 bases, the J end lost 2 bases, and 7 bases lay between the germline ends. The CDR3 sequence is 12 residues long. The germline V gene encodes CDR1 MDHEN and CDR2 SYDVKM. The CDR3 loop reads CASRDSQETQYF. The CDR3 DNA reads as TGTGCCAGCAGGGACAGTCAAGAGACCCAGTACTTC.

This rearrangement joins TRBV7-6 to TRBJ1-2, with D possibly matching TRBD1 (5 bases). CDR3 size: 14 residues. Germline values: CDR1 SGHVS, CDR2 FNYEAQ. The germline V and J ends were trimmed by 1 base and 8 bases, with 14 bases remaining between them. The CDR3 sequence is CASSLVVGGEGYTF. In nucleotides, the CDR3 is TGTGCCAGCAGCTTAGTGGTAGGAGGGGAAGGCTACACCTTC.

The chain has TRBV14 and TRBJ1-1; perhaps TRBD1 as D (5 bases). V gave up 1 base and J gave up 3 bases, with 15 bases separating them. The CDR3 runs to 16 residues. Germline lookup yields CDR1 SGHDN and CDR2 FVKESK. The CDR3 nucleotides read TGTGCCAGCAGCCAAGGAGCGGGGGGGTTGTACACTGAAGCTTTCTTT. Protein: CASSQGAGGLYTEAFF.

This sequence joins TRBV10-3 and TRBJ1-5, with D maybe TRBD1 (6 bases). Germline CDR1 ENHRY, CDR2 SYGVKD. The ends were cut back, 6 bases at V and 2 bases at J, with 11 bases in the middle. CDR3 length equals 14 residues. CDR3 DNA sequence: TGTGCCATCAGGGGGGAGGGGGGCAATCAGCCCCAGCATTTT. Its protein is CAIRGEGGNQPQHF.